This passage covers 28 T cell receptor beta chains from one sample sequenced in a study of low-dose radiotherapy and immunotherapy resistance in tumors. cDNA synthesis used a TRAV/TRBV-specific primer set for both chains. The TCRs were subjected to amplification over about 20 PCR cycles employing a constant-region primer in conjunction with a V-primer adapter. MiXCR, applied by TCRdb to the reads, yields one record per CDR3 protein. Of more than 9,500 distinct CDR3 sequences detected, over 60% appear once; the ten largest clones hold roughly 3.2%. The receptors shown here come from a human donor with advanced metastatic prostate, ovarian, gallbladder or colorectal cancer (not recorded which). This table probably holds off-target reads from a library built for another chain.

The chain uses TRBV10-3 and TRBJ2-7; D may correspond to TRBD1 or TRBD2 (5 bases each). The CDR3 covers 14 residues. V was pared by 10 bases and J by 1 base, with 17 bases between. Germline V gene sequence: CDR1 ENHRY, CDR2 SYGVKD. CDR3 in DNA: TGTGCCACCACCCCCGGGACCGGATCCTACGAGCAGTACTTC. It encodes CATTPGTGSYEQYF.

V is TRBV12-3 or TRBV12-4 and J is TRBJ2-3, with TRBD1 as a possible D gene (6 bases). V lost 0 bases to trimming and J lost 0 bases, with 7 bases between them. CDR3 length equals 15 residues. Here the CDR3 reads CASSLARGSTDTQYF. The CDR3, as DNA: TGTGCCAGCAGTTTAGCAAGGGGGAGCACAGATACGCAGTATTTT.

The sample holds a few counts of this clonotype. The chain links TRBV20-1 to TRBJ2-2, with D possibly being TRBD2 (8 bases). The CDR3 runs 16 residues. Germline V CDR1 and CDR2: DFQATT, SNEGSKA (reference sequence). V was trimmed by 0 bases and J by 4 bases, leaving 15 bases between them. In DNA form, the CDR3 reads TGCAGTGCTAGAGATTACGGGAGGGGGCTCACCGGGGAGCTGTTTTTT. Translated: CSARDYGRGLTGELFF.

V is TRBV28 and J is TRBJ1-2, with TRBD1 as a possible D gene (6 bases). Trimming took 4 bases from V and 7 from J, leaving 22 bases between them. This CDR3 is built from 16 residues. Germline V CDR1 and CDR2: MDHEN, SYDVKM. This chain's CDR3 is CASSYPGAQTLSGYTF. As DNA, the CDR3 is TGTGCCAGCAGTTACCCGGGGGCCCAAACCCTCTCTGGCTACACCTTC.

J is TRBJ1-5 and V is TRBV18; no reliable D call. The CDR3 contains 13 residues. The germline V gene encodes CDR1 KGHSH and CDR2 LQKENI. V dropped 2 bases and J dropped 3 bases, with 5 bases sitting between them. CDR3 coding DNA: TGTGCCAGCTCACCAGATAACAATCAGCCCCAGCATTTT. Encoded protein: CASSPDNNQPQHF. Variable domain in full (rest from reference TRBV18 and TRBJ1-5): NAGVMQNPRHLVRRRGQEARLRCSPMKGHSHVYWYRQLPEEGLKFMVYLQKENIIDESGMPKERFSAEFPKEGPSILRIQQVVRGDSAAYFCASSPDNNQPQHFGDGTRLSIL.

V and J are TRBV20-1 and TRBJ2-5, with TRBD2 as a possible D gene (6 bases). Trimming left V 0 bases short and J 1 base short, with 6 bases between. The CDR3 contains 13 residues. Germline loops: CDR1 DFQATT, CDR2 SNEGSKA (reference sequence). The CDR3 protein is CSAREGLQETQYF. The CDR3 nucleotides read TGCAGTGCTAGAGAGGGACTCCAAGAGACCCAGTACTTC.

This chain uses TRBV28 with TRBJ1-5, with TRBD1 as a possible D gene (5 bases). Per the germline V gene, CDR1 is MDHEN and CDR2 is SYDVKM. Trimming removed 7 bases at V and 1 base at J, with 14 bases between. The CDR3 loop spans 15 amino acids. The CDR3 reads CASKTQQASNQPQHF. CDR3 coding DNA: TGTGCCAGCAAAACACAACAGGCCAGCAATCAGCCCCAGCATTTT.

This clonotype occurred a few times. The J gene is TRBJ2-1, the V gene TRBV19, with D perhaps given as TRBD1 or TRBD2 (5 bases each). Looked up from germline, CDR1 is LNHDA and CDR2 is SQIVND (reference sequence). The CDR3 has 16 amino acids. Deletions cut 0 bases from V and 9 bases from J, with 18 bases between. CDR3 sequence reads: CASSIDHNPSGGEQFF. For the CDR3, the DNA is TGTGCCAGTAGTATAGATCACAACCCTAGTGGGGGTGAGCAGTTCTTC.

V usage is TRBV19 and J usage is TRBJ1-1; 8 bases map to TRBD1. Germline assignment: CDR1 LNHDA and CDR2 SQIVND (reference sequence). V dropped 5 bases and J dropped 4; count of bases not matched to a gene: 6. CDR3 size: 14 residues. CDR3 coding DNA: TGTGCCAGTAGTCGGACAGGGTGGAGCACTGAAGCTTTCTTT. As protein: CASSRTGWSTEAFF. Based on the CDR3 plus reference TRBV19 and TRBJ1-1, the full variable domain is DGGITQSPKYLFRKEGQNVTLSCEQNLNHDAMYWYRQDPGQGLRLIYYSQIVNDFQKGDIAEGYSVSREKKESFPLTVTSAQKNPTAFYLCASSRTGWSTEAFFGQGTRLTVV.

The chain recombines TRBV5-6 with TRBJ2-1; D is ambiguous. From germline, CDR1 is SGHDT and CDR2 YYEEEE. V shed 4 bases and J shed 6 bases, with 17 bases lying between them. The CDR3 spans 15 residues. The CDR3 DNA follows: TGTGCCAGCAGCGGGGTCTTAAGATCCGGCAATGAGCAGTTCTTC. This encodes CASSGVLRSGNEQFF.

The rearrangement links TRBV28 to TRBJ2-3; no reliable D call. CDR3 length equals 12 residues. Germline V gives CDR1 MDHEN, CDR2 SYDVKM. Trimming cost V 6 bases and J 5 bases, with 9 bases left between them. The CDR3 loop reads CASSVARDTQYF. The CDR3, as DNA: TGTGCCAGCAGCGTAGCACGAGATACGCAGTATTTT.

V and J are TRBV6-2 or TRBV6-3 and TRBJ1-2, with 7 nucleotides matching TRBD1. Germline CDR1 MNHEY, CDR2 SVGEGT. V lost 5 bases to trimming and J lost 7 bases; unmatched junction nucleotides: 10. This CDR3 comprises 14 residues. The CDR3 nucleotides are TGTGCCAGCAGTAAAAATACAGGGGATCGTGGCTACACCTTC. Protein: CASSKNTGDRGYTF.

This chain connects TRBV28 to TRBJ2-1, with 9 bases lining up with TRBD2. The CDR3 extends over 16 amino acids. Germline CDR1 and CDR2: MDHEN and SYDVKM. The ends lost 4 bases at V and 0 bases at J; junction bases unmatched: 4. CDR3: CASSSLAGSSYNEQFF. The CDR3 nucleotides are TGTGCCAGCAGTTCCCTAGCGGGGAGCTCCTACAATGAGCAGTTCTTC. Variable domain in full (rest from reference TRBV28 and TRBJ2-1): DVKVTQSSRYLVKRTGEKVFLECVQDMDHENMFWYRQDPGLGLRLIYFSYDVKMKEKGDIPEGYSVSREKKERFSLILESASTNQTSMYLCASSSLAGSSYNEQFFGPGTRLTVL.

The chain joins TRBV29-1 to TRBJ1-5, with 8 bases that match TRBD1. CDR1 and CDR2 (germline): SQVTM, ANQGSEA. The CDR3 totals 13 residues. The junction had 4 bases not matched to a gene; V was cut back by 4 bases and J by 5 bases. CDR3 coding DNA: TGCAGCGTTGGGGAGGACAGGGATCAGCCCCAGCATTTT. Protein: CSVGEDRDQPQHF.

V and J are TRBV20-1 and TRBJ2-5, with D tentatively TRBD1 or TRBD2 (6 bases each). Germline lookup yields CDR1 DFQATT and CDR2 SNEGSKA (reference sequence). Trimming cost V 3 bases and J 4 bases, with 15 bases left between them. This CDR3 comprises 14 residues. The CDR3 region is CSARTRGTLETQYF. CDR3 nucleotides: TGCAGTGCTAGGACTAGGGGGACGTTAGAGACCCAGTACTTC.

The chain employs TRBV28 and TRBJ2-3; no clear D gene. The CDR3 covers 16 residues. V was cut by 3 bases and J by 0 bases, with 13 bases left in between. Germline V gene lookup returns CDR1 MDHEN and CDR2 SYDVKM. The CDR3 reads CASSLVGGASTDTQYF. As DNA, the CDR3 is TGTGCCAGCAGTTTGGTGGGTGGAGCGAGCACAGATACGCAGTATTTT.

The V gene is TRBV2, the J gene TRBJ2-7; no definite D call. The CDR3 length is 14 residues. CDR1 and CDR2 (germline): SNHLY, FYNNEI. V was shortened by 6 bases and J by 0 bases, with 12 bases between the two germline ends. CDR3 sequence (DNA): TGTGCCAGCAGAGCCGACCGAAACTCCTACGAGCAGTACTTC. Its protein is CASRADRNSYEQYF.

Only a few counts were recorded for this clonotype. The chain employs TRBV29-1 and TRBJ1-1; D remains unclear. This CDR3 comprises 11 residues. Trimming took off 6 bases at V and 10 bases at J, with 15 bases between the two ends. Germline V gene data show CDR1 as SQVTM and CDR2 as ANQGSEA. CDR3 amino acids: CSVEIFGSAFF. The CDR3 DNA sequence: TGCAGCGTCGAAATATTCGGATCAGCTTTCTTT.

This clonotype has only a few counts. This rearrangement joins TRBV14 to TRBJ2-5; D is ambiguous. The germline V and J ends were trimmed by 0 bases and 4 bases, with 15 bases remaining between them. CDR3 size: 16 residues. From germline, CDR1 is SGHDN and CDR2 FVKESK. As DNA, the CDR3 is TGTGCCAGCAGCCAAGAGGGCTACGCAAAAGTAGAGACCCAGTACTTC. This sequence encodes CASSQEGYAKVETQYF.

The V gene is TRBV12-3 or TRBV12-4, the J gene TRBJ2-3; the match to TRBD2 covers 9 bases. The CDR3 extends over 16 amino acids. Trimming removed 7 bases from V and 5 bases from J; junction bases left unmatched: 13. The CDR3 DNA follows: TGTGCCAGCACCCAAGCGAGCGGGAGGAAACGAGATACGCAGTATTTT. Protein sequence: CASTQASGRKRDTQYF.

This clonotype occurred once. V gene TRBV6-4 combines with J gene TRBJ1-3; weak D call: TRBD1 (5 bases). CDR1 MRHNA and CDR2 SNTAGT come from the germline V gene. The CDR3 covers 13 residues. V lost 8 bases and J 1 base, leaving 9 bases between the germline ends. CDR3 coding DNA: TGTGCCAGCGTCAGGGAGTCTGGAAACACCATATATTTT. Translating it yields CASVRESGNTIYF.

This chain connects TRBV12-3 or TRBV12-4 to TRBJ2-7; D is unresolved. With 3 bases removed from V and 0 bases from J, the gap between germline ends came to 9 bases. This CDR3 is 14 amino acids long. CDR3 protein: CASSLAQVSYEQYF. In nucleotides, the CDR3 is TGTGCCAGCAGTTTGGCCCAGGTCTCCTACGAGCAGTACTTC.

The chain combines TRBV18 with TRBJ2-6, with D possibly matching TRBD2 (6 bases). Germline V gene sequence: CDR1 KGHSH, CDR2 LQKENI. CDR3 size: 15 residues. V was clipped by 0 bases and J by 10 bases, with 13 bases between them. CDR3 sequence reads: CASSPPGLLPNVLTF. CDR3 DNA sequence: TGTGCCAGCTCACCACCGGGACTTCTGCCAAACGTCCTGACTTTC.

The chain recombines TRBV29-1 with TRBJ2-5; weak D call: TRBD1 (5 bases). The germline V gene encodes CDR1 SQVTM and CDR2 ANQGSEA. This CDR3 has 15 residues. V gave up 5 bases and J gave up 1 base, with 17 bases separating them. CDR3 coding DNA: TGCAGCGTTAACCACTGGGGTCAGGGCCAAGAGACCCAGTACTTC. The encoded protein is CSVNHWGQGQETQYF.

This clonotype appeared a single time. J is TRBJ2-1 and V is TRBV6-2 or TRBV6-3, with D possibly called TRBD1 or TRBD2 (5 bases each). Germline V gene lookup returns CDR1 MNHEY and CDR2 SVGEGT. V lost 8 bases and J lost 4, with 12 bases in between. The CDR3 runs 13 residues. The CDR3: CASGGLGYNEQFF. CDR3 DNA: TGTGCCAGCGGGGGTCTAGGATACAATGAGCAGTTCTTC.

This clonotype turned up a few times. This chain joins TRBV14 and TRBJ2-2; 7 positions match TRBD1. The J segment lost 1 base and the V segment lost 4 bases, leaving 0 bases of the junction unmatched. Germline assignment: CDR1 SGHDN and CDR2 FVKESK. This CDR3 has 14 residues. DNA for the CDR3: TGTGCCAGCAGCCGACAGGGGAACACCGGGGAGCTGTTTTTT. As protein: CASSRQGNTGELFF.

This clonotype was detected once. The chain's CDR3 is CASRTSGNWYEQYF. DNA for the CDR3: TGTGCCAGCAGGACTAGCGGGAATTGGTACGAGCAGTACTTC. The chain employs TRBV6-5 and TRBJ2-7; 11 nucleotides line up with TRBD2. The J segment lost 4 bases and the V segment lost 6 bases, leaving 5 bases of the junction unmatched. In germline, CDR1 is MNHEY, CDR2 SVGAGI. There are 14 residues in the CDR3.

The chain has TRBV7-8 and TRBJ2-1; 7 nucleotides align to TRBD2. J lost 8 bases, V lost 3 bases, and 10 bases had no gene match. The CDR3 has 15 residues. Germline V gives CDR1 SGHVS, CDR2 FQNEAQ. This CDR3 reads CASSFLAGAKDEQFF. CDR3 nucleotides: TGTGCCAGCAGCTTTTTGGCGGGAGCTAAGGATGAGCAGTTCTTC.